This T cell receptor beta chain was profiled in a study of identical twins. TCRdb ran MiXCR on the 5' RACE reads and lists one entry per CDR3 protein. Of some 560,000 distinct CDR3 sequences listed, 9% to 10% were seen once; the top ten hold under 3.5%. In its sample, this clonotype was seen many times. The J segment lost 9 bases and the V segment lost 7 bases, leaving 8 bases of the junction unmatched. The CDR3 is made up of 13 amino acids. Germline lookup yields CDR1 ENHRY and CDR2 SYGVKD. The same sample was also studied in work on yellow fever vaccine responses in identical twins.

The sequenced material came from PBMCs. The source of this sequence is a woman aged 18-30 years in good health. J is TRBJ2-7 and V is TRBV10-3; the match to TRBD1 covers 11 bases. CDR3: CAITQGQGAGQYF. DNA for the CDR3: TGTGCCATCACCCAAGGACAGGGGGCCGGGCAGTACTTC.